The sample holds one count of the clone carrying this T cell receptor (beta chain). This CDR3 is 16 amino acids long. Germline V gene lookup returns CDR1 LGHNA and CDR2 YSLEER. V shed 0 bases and J shed 3 bases, with 14 bases lying between them. This entry comes from a study of PD-L1 blockade in urothelial cancer. Templates that were synthetic TCR analogs were spiked into each PCR. Clones were sequenced by immunoSEQ multiplex PCR, and TCRdb holds only the in-frame ones, with some missing. The sample records around 38,000 clones, 65% to 90% being singletons. The time point denotes: peripheral blood 6 weeks after treatment start.

Sequenced material: PBMCs, taken around atezolizumab (anti-PD-L1) treatment. The receptor was derived from a man aged 55 to 70 with urothelial cancer. The chain combines TRBV4-3 with TRBJ1-1; D remains unclear. In nucleotides, the CDR3 is TGCGCCAGCAGCCAAGATGGTGCGCTGCGATACACTGAAGCTTTCTTT. The encoded protein is CASSQDGALRYTEAFF.